Listed below are T cell receptor beta chains from one sample, sequenced in a study of beta chain features in type 1 diabetes. The data were produced by immunoSEQ multiplex PCR, yet TCRdb's version contains in-frame clones alone and is incomplete. The table lists around 360,000 clones, roughly an eighth of them singletons. The sample was naive CD4+ T cells from blood. Every receptor here comes from a woman aged 18-29 years with type 1 diabetes. CDR3s include the opening cysteine and the closing phenylalanine or tryptophan. Fields, in order: J gene, V gene, clone size, D gene, CDR3 DNA, CDR3 protein. D genes are given only for firm matches. Clone size, where shown, is once, few, many, or a class for clones that have expanded.

>TRBJ2-3|TRBV19|few|.
TGTGCCAGTCGGGTGGCGGATACGCAGTATTTT
CASRVADTQYF
>TRBJ2-1|TRBV29-1|.|TRBD1
TGCAGCGTTGACCTTTCCGGGACAGGTCGGAACAATGAGCAGTTCTTC
CSVDLSGTGRNNEQFF
>TRBJ1-4|TRBV4-3|few|.
TGCGCCAGCAGCCAAGATAGATTCGAAGTCGCTAATGAAAAACTGTTTTTT
CASSQDRFEVANEKLFF
>TRBJ1-3|TRBV28|.|TRBD1
TGTGCCAGCAGTCTAGGACAGGGGGCCCCCTCTGGAAACACCATATATTTT
CASSLGQGAPSGNTIYF
>TRBJ1-5|TRBV7-9|.|.
TGTGCCAGCAGTACAGGGAGCAATCAGCCCCAGCATTTT
CASSTGSNQPQHF
>TRBJ2-3|TRBV5-4|.|TRBD2
TGTGCCAGCAGCTCGGGGGGATATTACACAGATACGCAGTATTTT
CASSSGGYYTDTQYF
>TRBJ2-1|TRBV9|.|TRBD2
TGTGCCAGCAGCGTAGAGCTAGCGGGAGTTCTCAATGAGCAGTTCTTC
CASSVELAGVLNEQFF
>TRBJ1-4|TRBV9|.|.
TGTGCCAGCGGGCGAGCGGATGAAAAACTGTTTTTT
CASGRADEKLFF
>TRBJ2-2|TRBV6-5|.|TRBD2
TGTGCCAGCAGTTTGGAGCGGGATCGGGGGGAGCTGTTTTTT
CASSLERDRGELFF
>TRBJ2-7|TRBV30|few|TRBD2
TGTGCCTGGAGACTGTACTTGGCGGGAGCCGAGCAGTACTTC
CAWRLYLAGAEQYF
>TRBJ1-4|TRBV29-1|.|.
TGCAGCGTGATCTCGACAGGCGGGGAAAAACTGTTTTTT
CSVISTGGEKLFF
>TRBJ2-5|TRBV7-6|.|TRBD1
TGTGCCAGCAGTCCCTGGACAGGGGGAGAGACCCAGTACTTC
CASSPWTGGETQYF
>TRBJ2-7|TRBV20-1|.|.
TGCAGTGTGCAGGGGCAATACGAGCAGTACTTC
CSVQGQYEQYF
>TRBJ1-2|TRBV5-6|.|.
TGTGCCAGCAGCTTGGCAGGGGCTTACTATGGCTACACCTTC
CASSLAGAYYGYTF
>TRBJ2-3|TRBV29-1|.|.
TGCAGCGTCGTAGCCCTTACAGATACGCAGTATTTT
CSVVALTDTQYF
>TRBJ2-1|TRBV5-6|few|.
TGTGCCAGCAGCTCTAGCCAGGTCCGGAATGAGCAGTTCTTC
CASSSSQVRNEQFF
>TRBJ2-1|TRBV19|.|.
TGTGCCAGTAGTACGATAACAGGGTGGGCCTACAATGAGCAGTTCTTC
CASSTITGWAYNEQFF
>TRBJ2-1|TRBV14|few|TRBD2
TGTGCCAGCAGCCCGCGGGCGGGGGGCACTGAGCAGTTCTTC
CASSPRAGGTEQFF
>TRBJ1-4|TRBV7-2|few|TRBD1
TGTGCCAGCACCCTACAGGGGGCAACTAATGAAAAACTGTTTTTT
CASTLQGATNEKLFF
>TRBJ2-3|TRBV21-1|.|.
TGTGCCAGCAGTTATCGACTAGCTGTAGATACGCAGTATTTT
CASSYRLAVDTQYF
>TRBJ2-5|TRBV7-2|.|TRBD2
TGTGCCAGCAGCTTTAGCGGGAGTCAGGGCAAAGAGACCCAGTACTTC
CASSFSGSQGKETQYF
>TRBJ1-5|TRBV27|.|.
TGTGCCAGCAAGCCTTTGAGCAATCAGCCCCAGCATTTT
CASKPLSNQPQHF
>TRBJ2-2|TRBV9|.|TRBD1
TGTGCCAGCAGCCCCCCGGGACAGGGGGAAATCGGGGAGCTGTTTTTT
CASSPPGQGEIGELFF
>TRBJ2-5|TRBV7-9|few|TRBD1
TGTGCCAGCAGCTTTGTTCAGGGGGCCGGGGAGACCCAGTACTTC
CASSFVQGAGETQYF
>TRBJ1-1|TRBV18|few|.
TGTGCCAGCTCAACCGGACAGTCTCTGGCTTTCTTT
CASSTGQSLAFF
>TRBJ2-5|TRBV9|.|TRBD2
TGTGCCAGCAGCGTAGGGGCGGGGGGAAGTGGGCCAGAGACCCAGTACTTC
CASSVGAGGSGPETQYF
>TRBJ1-1|TRBV4-1|few|.
TGCGCCAGCAGCCAAACCCCGGGGGGGGTCATCACTGAAGCTTTCTTT
CASSQTPGGVITEAFF
>TRBJ1-1|TRBV11-2|few|.
TGTGCCAGCAGCTTAGAAAGGAGTCGAGCTTTCTTT
CASSLERSRAFF
>TRBJ2-3|TRBV4-3|few|.
TGCGCCAGCAGCCAAGATAAGCGGAGCACAGATACGCAGTATTTT
CASSQDKRSTDTQYF
>TRBJ2-5|TRBV9|few|TRBD2
TGTGCCAGCAGCGACCGACTAGCCGGAGAGCAGTACTTC
CASSDRLAGEQYF
>TRBJ2-7|TRBV5-1|few|.
TGCGCCAGCAGCCTCGGTGACTACGAGCAGTACTTC
CASSLGDYEQYF
>TRBJ1-1|TRBV18|.|.
TGTGCCAGCTCCCTTCGGGGGGCCGGCACTGAAGCTTTCTTT
CASSLRGAGTEAFF
>TRBJ2-2|TRBV4-2|.|.
TGTGCCAGCAGCCGACTGGGAGGAAGGGTGAGCGGGGAGCTGTTTTTT
CASSRLGGRVSGELFF
>TRBJ1-4|TRBV4-3|few|.
TGCGCCAGCAGCCAAAAGGGGAGGACTAATGAAAAACTGTTTTTT
CASSQKGRTNEKLFF
>TRBJ2-7|TRBV25-1|.|.
TGTGCCAGCAGTGAATACGGCACGGGCTCCTACGAGCAGTACTTC
CASSEYGTGSYEQYF
>TRBJ2-7|TRBV7-2|few|.
TGTGCCAGCAGCTTAGAAAGATCGGGGGACGAGCAGTACTTC
CASSLERSGDEQYF
>TRBJ1-2|TRBV30|.|.
TGTGCCTGGAGTGGAAACCCGGGGATCTATGGCTACACCTTC
CAWSGNPGIYGYTF
>TRBJ2-5|TRBV11-2|.|TRBD1
TGTGCCAGCAGCCCTCGGAGAGGAGGACAGGGGCTTCAAGAGACCCAGTACTTC
CASSPRRGGQGLQETQYF
>TRBJ2-1|TRBV30|.|TRBD2
TGTGCCTGGGCGAGCGGGAGGAGCTCCTACAATGAGCAGTTCTTC
CAWASGRSSYNEQFF
>TRBJ2-3|TRBV7-9|few|TRBD2
TGTGCCAGCAGCTTAGAACCGGGACTAGCGAAGTTGGGCACGCAGTATTTT
CASSLEPGLAKLGTQYF
>TRBJ1-1|TRBV4-1|few|.
TGCGCCAGCAGCCATCCCCAGGGGCGGACTGAAGCTTTCTTT
CASSHPQGRTEAFF
>TRBJ2-4|TRBV28|.|.
TGTGCCAGCAGTTCGTCAGGGAACGGAGCCAAAAACATTCAGTACTTC
CASSSSGNGAKNIQYF
>TRBJ1-1|TRBV19|.|TRBD1
TGTGCCAGTAGACCCGACAGGGCCCCCCGGGCTGAAGCTTTCTTT
CASRPDRAPRAEAFF
>TRBJ2-1|TRBV5-1|few|TRBD1
TGCGCCAGCAGCTTGGCCGGGACAGACAATGAGCAGTTCTTC
CASSLAGTDNEQFF
>TRBJ2-7|TRBV4-1|.|.
TGCGCCAGCAGCCAAAGTAGAGGGCTCTACGAGCAGTACTTC
CASSQSRGLYEQYF